This passage covers 20 T cell receptor beta chains from one sample sequenced in a study of OX40 agonist ivuxolimab in advanced cancers. The protocol was immunoSEQ multiplex PCR, while the TCRdb copy is restricted to in-frame clones and leaves out a portion. The sample consists of roughly 29,000 clones, just over 90% of them appearing once. Source: CD4+ or CD8+ T cells sorted from blood, taken in a trial of the OX40 agonist ivuxolimab. These receptors came from an adult with an advanced solid tumor such as melanoma, head and neck, liver or kidney cancer.

This chain joins TRBV5-6 and TRBJ2-3, with 7 bases lining up with TRBD1. The CDR3 loop spans 15 amino acids. CDR1 and CDR2 (germline): SGHDT, YYEEEE. Trimming took 2 bases from V and 4 from J; bases not matched to a gene: 7. CDR3 coding DNA: TGTGCCAGCAGCTTCGATACACAGGGGCCAGATACGCAGTATTTT. This gives the protein CASSFDTQGPDTQYF.

This chain joins TRBV5-8 and TRBJ1-4; D unresolved. Trimming stripped 4 bases from V and 5 bases from J, with 12 bases between. The CDR3 is 14 residues long. Germline-derived CDR1 and CDR2 are SGHTS and YDEGEE. CDR3 nucleotides: TGTGCCAGCAGCAGGACGCTCGTCAATGAAAAACTGTTTTTT. Translation: CASSRTLVNEKLFF.

The V gene is TRBV27, the J gene TRBJ2-5; unclear D gene. The CDR3 sequence is 13 residues long. Deletions cut 4 bases from V and 1 base from J, with 7 bases between. The V gene's germline CDR1 is MNHEY and CDR2 SMNVEV (reference sequence). In nucleotides, the CDR3 is TGTGCCAGCAGTTCCCGGTCCCAAGAGACCCAGTACTTC. This gives the protein CASSSRSQETQYF.

The chain is built from TRBV5-8 and TRBJ2-3; TRBD1 aligns across 9 bases. Germline V gene data show CDR1 as SGHTS and CDR2 as YDEGEE. With V trimmed by 3 bases and J by 3 bases, 5 bases remained unmatched. The CDR3 consists of 15 residues. The CDR3 protein is CASSSWGQGTDTQYF. The CDR3 nucleotides read TGTGCCAGCAGCTCATGGGGACAGGGAACAGATACGCAGTATTTT.

The gene calls are TRBV4-1 and TRBJ2-2; D ambiguous. Germline V gene data show CDR1 as MGHRA and CDR2 as YSYEKL. The length of the CDR3 is 15 residues. Trimming cost V 0 bases and J 3 bases, with 8 bases left between them. CDR3 region: CASSQDAPYTGELFF. The CDR3 DNA reads TGCGCCAGCAGCCAAGACGCTCCATACACCGGGGAGCTGTTTTTT.

The chain is built from TRBV19 and TRBJ1-1; D unresolved. With 8 bases removed from V and 0 bases from J, the gap between germline ends came to 13 bases. The germline CDR1 and CDR2 sequences are LNHDA and SQIVND (reference sequence). The CDR3 sequence is 14 residues long. The CDR3 loop is CASYYGGLNTEAFF. The CDR3, as DNA: TGTGCCAGTTATTACGGTGGACTGAACACTGAAGCTTTCTTT.

This chain links TRBV4-1 with TRBJ2-7; 8 positions match TRBD2. The CDR3 covers 15 residues. Unmatched junction bases numbered 3, after V lost 0 bases and J lost 2 bases. Per the germline V gene, CDR1 is MGHRA and CDR2 is YSYEKL. The CDR3 loop reads CASSQERGLAYEQYF. CDR3 DNA: TGCGCCAGCAGCCAAGAGCGGGGACTAGCCTACGAGCAGTACTTC.

The chain couples TRBV23-1 to TRBJ1-5; 7 positions match TRBD1. TRBV23-1 is given ORF status, its function remaining uncertain. CDR3 size: 14 residues. With V trimmed by 8 bases and J by 0 bases, 4 bases remained unmatched. The CDR3 DNA sequence: TGCGCCAGCGGGACAGACCTTAGCAATCAGCCCCAGCATTTT. It specifies CASGTDLSNQPQHF.

The chain recombines TRBV2 with TRBJ1-4; the D is unclear. The V gene lost 6 bases and the J gene lost 2 bases, with 13 bases spanning the gap. The CDR3 runs 15 residues. Looked up from germline, CDR1 is SNHLY and CDR2 is FYNNEI. CDR3 coding DNA: TGTGCCAGCAGGGTCCCTTGGTCCACTAATGAAAAACTGTTTTTT. It specifies CASRVPWSTNEKLFF. The full variable domain, its missing parts supplied by reference TRBV2 and TRBJ1-4, is EPEVTQTPSHQVTQMGQEVILRCVPISNHLYFYWYRQILGQKVEFLVSFYNNEISEKSEIFDDQFSVERPDGSNFTLKIRSTKLEDSAMYFCASRVPWSTNEKLFFGSGTQLSVL.

The chain employs TRBV2 and TRBJ1-1, with D maybe TRBD1 (6 bases). The CDR3 length is 14 residues. Trimming removed 6 bases at V and 4 bases at J, with 15 bases between. CDR1 is SNHLY and CDR2 is FYNNEI in the germline V gene. CDR3: CASSPQGVRTEAFF. The CDR3 DNA reads TGTGCCAGCAGCCCACAGGGCGTGCGCACTGAAGCTTTCTTT.

A single count supports this clone. The rearrangement joins TRBV30 to TRBJ1-5; tentative D call: TRBD1 (5 bases). Germline CDR1 is GTSNPN and CDR2 is SVGIG (reference sequence). This CDR3 contains 15 residues. Trimming removed 3 bases from V and 0 bases from J, with 12 bases in between. In DNA, the CDR3 is TGTGCCTGGAGCTTAACAGGAGATAGCAATCAGCCCCAGCATTTT. Translated: CAWSLTGDSNQPQHF.

The rearrangement joins TRBV9 to TRBJ2-1; D is perhaps TRBD1 (6 bases). Germline loops: CDR1 SGDLS, CDR2 YYNGEE. V gave up 0 bases and J gave up 9 bases, with 7 bases separating them. The CDR3 totals 12 residues. Here the CDR3 DNA reads TGTGCCAGCAGCGTAGAAGGGGGTGAGCAGTTCTTC. It translates to CASSVEGGEQFF.

This chain joins TRBV21-1 and TRBJ2-7; TRBD2 is the table's D call, not checked against the DNA. TRBV21-1 has pseudogene status. The CDR3 is 15 residues long. The CDR3 sequence is CASKLGVPRDYEQYF. The CDR3 coding sequence is TGTGCCAGCAAACTAGGGGTGCCGCGGGACTACGAGCAGTACTTC.

This chain joins TRBV19 and TRBJ2-7, with no clear D. The CDR3 is made up of 12 amino acids. Germline-derived CDR1 and CDR2 are LNHDA and SQIVND (reference sequence). V lost 5 bases and J lost 2, with 7 bases in between. The CDR3 DNA reads TGTGCCAGTAGTCCGGCAGCCTACGAGCAGTACTTC. Protein product: CASSPAAYEQYF.

This sequence joins TRBV5-8 and TRBJ1-5; 9 bases match TRBD1. CDR1 SGHTS and CDR2 YDEGEE come from the germline V gene. V gave up 1 base and J gave up 7 bases; unmatched junction bases: 9. This CDR3 has 16 residues. The CDR3 nucleotides are TGTGCCAGCAGCTTGATGTGGACAGGGGTGGTACAGCCCCAGCATTTT. This gives the protein CASSLMWTGVVQPQHF.

This clone has just one count. The V call is TRBV19, the J call TRBJ2-7; D remains unclear. CDR3 size: 13 residues. The V end was cut by 5 bases, the J end by 0 bases, with 8 bases between. Germline CDR1 is LNHDA and CDR2 is SQIVND (reference sequence). The CDR3 loop is CASSAAVSYEQYF. Here the CDR3 DNA reads TGTGCCAGTAGTGCCGCCGTCTCCTACGAGCAGTACTTC.

The chain combines TRBV11-2 with TRBJ2-1, with 10 bases lining up with TRBD2. There are 17 residues in the CDR3. The germline CDR1 and CDR2 sequences are SGHAT and FQNNGV. Trimming at V came to 5 bases and at J to 9 bases, leaving 16 bases not matched to a gene. This chain's CDR3 is CASSPVSLAGVLGEQFF. In nucleotides, the CDR3 is TGTGCCAGCAGCCCTGTCTCTCTAGCGGGAGTTTTGGGTGAGCAGTTCTTC.

This chain uses TRBV19 with TRBJ2-7; D remains ambiguous. This CDR3 spans 15 amino acids. Germline V gives CDR1 LNHDA, CDR2 SQIVND (reference sequence). V dropped 1 base and J dropped 2 bases, with 12 bases sitting between them. The CDR3 spells CASSIGTFDTYEQYF. In DNA form, the CDR3 reads TGTGCCAGTAGTATAGGAACCTTCGACACCTACGAGCAGTACTTC.

This chain's CDR3 is CASSPGPTTGELFF. CDR3 nucleotides: TGTGCCAGCAGCCCTGGACCTACCACCGGGGAGCTGTTTTTT. This chain joins TRBV7-2 and TRBJ2-2, with no clear D. CDR3 length: 14 residues. The V end was cut by 5 bases, the J end by 4 bases, with 11 bases between. The germline gives CDR1 SGHTA, CDR2 FQGNSA.

The chain uses TRBV19 and TRBJ2-1; 8 bases map to TRBD2. The CDR3 length is 19 residues. The junction had 10 bases not matched to a gene; V was cut back by 0 bases and J by 0 bases. Germline CDR1 is LNHDA and CDR2 is SQIVND (reference sequence). The CDR3 loop reads CASSIEVLAGLPSYNEQFF. Here the CDR3 DNA reads TGTGCCAGTAGTATAGAAGTCCTAGCGGGTCTACCCTCCTACAATGAGCAGTTCTTC.